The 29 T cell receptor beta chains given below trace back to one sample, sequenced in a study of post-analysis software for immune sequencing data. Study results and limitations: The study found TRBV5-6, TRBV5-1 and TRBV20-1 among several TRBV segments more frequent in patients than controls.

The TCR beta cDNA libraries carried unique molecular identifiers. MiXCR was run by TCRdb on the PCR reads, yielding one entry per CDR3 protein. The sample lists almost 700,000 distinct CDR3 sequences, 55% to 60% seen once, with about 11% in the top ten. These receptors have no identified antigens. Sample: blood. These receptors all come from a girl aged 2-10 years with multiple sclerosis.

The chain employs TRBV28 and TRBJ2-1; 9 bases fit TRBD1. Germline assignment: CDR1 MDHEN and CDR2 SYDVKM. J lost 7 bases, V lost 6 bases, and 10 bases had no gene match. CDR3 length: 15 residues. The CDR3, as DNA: TGTGCCAGCAGACCACCGGGACAGGGTGTGAATGAGCAGTTCTTC. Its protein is CASRPPGQGVNEQFF.

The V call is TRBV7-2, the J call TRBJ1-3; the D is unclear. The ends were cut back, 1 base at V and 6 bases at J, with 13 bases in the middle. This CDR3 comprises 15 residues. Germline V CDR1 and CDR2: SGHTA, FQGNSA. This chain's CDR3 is CASSLGTGYVNTIYF. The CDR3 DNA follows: TGTGCCAGCAGCTTAGGTACGGGATACGTAAACACCATATATTTT.

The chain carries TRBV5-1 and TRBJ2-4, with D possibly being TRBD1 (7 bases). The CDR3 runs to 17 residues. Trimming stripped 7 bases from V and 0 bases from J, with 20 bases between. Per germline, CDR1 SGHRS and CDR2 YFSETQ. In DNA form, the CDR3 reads TGCGCCAGCGGCTCAGGGGGGCGGTTGCTAGCCAAAAACATTCAGTACTTC. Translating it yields CASGSGGRLLAKNIQYF.

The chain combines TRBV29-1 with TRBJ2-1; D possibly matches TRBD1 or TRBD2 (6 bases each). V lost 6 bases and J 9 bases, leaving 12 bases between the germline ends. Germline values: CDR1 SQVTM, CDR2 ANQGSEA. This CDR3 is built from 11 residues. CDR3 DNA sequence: TGCAGCGTCCAAGGGGGAGGTGAGCAGTTCTTC. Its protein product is CSVQGGGEQFF.

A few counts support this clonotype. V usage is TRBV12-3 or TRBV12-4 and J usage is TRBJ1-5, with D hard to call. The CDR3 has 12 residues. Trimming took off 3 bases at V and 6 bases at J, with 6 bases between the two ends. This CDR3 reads CASSFRRQPQHF. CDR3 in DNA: TGTGCCAGCAGTTTTAGGCGTCAGCCCCAGCATTTT.

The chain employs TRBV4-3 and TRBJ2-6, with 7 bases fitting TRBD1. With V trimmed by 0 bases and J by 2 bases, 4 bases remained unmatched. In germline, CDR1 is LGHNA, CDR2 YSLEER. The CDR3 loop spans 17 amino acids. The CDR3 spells CASSQDPGQTGANVLTF. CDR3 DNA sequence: TGCGCCAGCAGCCAAGACCCGGGACAGACTGGGGCCAACGTCCTGACTTTC.

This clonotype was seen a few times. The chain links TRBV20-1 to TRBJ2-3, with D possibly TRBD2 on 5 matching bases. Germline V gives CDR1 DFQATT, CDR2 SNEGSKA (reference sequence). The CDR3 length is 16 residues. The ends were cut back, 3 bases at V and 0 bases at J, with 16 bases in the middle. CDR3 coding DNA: TGCAGTGCTAGCCTAACTAGTATGATAAGCACAGATACGCAGTATTTT. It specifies CSASLTSMISTDTQYF.

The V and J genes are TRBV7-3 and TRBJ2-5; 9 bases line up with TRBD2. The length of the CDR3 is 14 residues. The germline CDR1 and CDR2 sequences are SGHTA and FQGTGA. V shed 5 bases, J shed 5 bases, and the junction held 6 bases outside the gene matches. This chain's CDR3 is CASSPTGTSETQYF. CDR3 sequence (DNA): TGTGCCAGCAGCCCAACCGGGACTAGCGAGACCCAGTACTTC.

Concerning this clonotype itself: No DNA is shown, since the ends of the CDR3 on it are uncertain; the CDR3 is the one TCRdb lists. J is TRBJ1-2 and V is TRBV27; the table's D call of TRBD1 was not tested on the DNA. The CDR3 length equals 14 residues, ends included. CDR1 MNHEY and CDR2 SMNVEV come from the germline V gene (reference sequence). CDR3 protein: CANSTSVGHAGYTF.

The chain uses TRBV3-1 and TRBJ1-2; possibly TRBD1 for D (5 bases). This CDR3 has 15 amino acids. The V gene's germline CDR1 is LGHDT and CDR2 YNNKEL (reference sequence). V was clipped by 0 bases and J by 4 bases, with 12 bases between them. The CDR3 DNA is TGTGCCAGCAGCCAAGAGGAAGCGGGGGTCTATGGCTACACCTTC. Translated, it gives CASSQEEAGVYGYTF.

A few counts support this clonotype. CDR3 loop: CSVHIQGDEQFF. In nucleotides, the CDR3 is TGCAGCGTGCATATACAGGGGGATGAGCAGTTCTTC. This sequence joins TRBV29-1 and TRBJ2-1; 8 bases line up with TRBD1. The germline V gene has CDR1 SQVTM and CDR2 ANQGSEA. The CDR3 has 12 residues. V lost 6 bases, J lost 8 bases, and 6 bases stayed unmatched.

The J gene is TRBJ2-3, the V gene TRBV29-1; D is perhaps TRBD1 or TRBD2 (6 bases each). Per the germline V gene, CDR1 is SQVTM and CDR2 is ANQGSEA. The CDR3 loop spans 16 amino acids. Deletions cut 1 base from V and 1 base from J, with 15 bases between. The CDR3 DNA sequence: TGCAGCGTTGAAGGGCAGGGGAGGAAAGGCACAGATACGCAGTATTTT. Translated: CSVEGQGRKGTDTQYF.

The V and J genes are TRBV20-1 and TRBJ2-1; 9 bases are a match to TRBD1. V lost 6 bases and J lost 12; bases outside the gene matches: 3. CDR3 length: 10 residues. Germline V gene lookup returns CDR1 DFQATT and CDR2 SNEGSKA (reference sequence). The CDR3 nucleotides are TGCAGTGCGACGACAGGGGGGCAGTTCTTC. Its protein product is CSATTGGQFF.

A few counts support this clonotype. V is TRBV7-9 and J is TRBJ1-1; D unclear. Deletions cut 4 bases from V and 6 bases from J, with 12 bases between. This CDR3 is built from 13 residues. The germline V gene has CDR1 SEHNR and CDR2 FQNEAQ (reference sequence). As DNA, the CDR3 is TGTGCCAGCAGCTCGGTTGGTAGATCTGAAGCTTTCTTT. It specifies CASSSVGRSEAFF. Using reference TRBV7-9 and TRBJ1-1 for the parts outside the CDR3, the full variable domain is DTGVSQNPRHKITKRGQNVTFRCDPISEHNRLYWYRQTLGQGPEFLTYFQNEAQLEKSRLLSDRFSAERPKGSFSTLEIQRTEQGDSAMYLCASSSVGRSEAFFGQGTRLTVV.

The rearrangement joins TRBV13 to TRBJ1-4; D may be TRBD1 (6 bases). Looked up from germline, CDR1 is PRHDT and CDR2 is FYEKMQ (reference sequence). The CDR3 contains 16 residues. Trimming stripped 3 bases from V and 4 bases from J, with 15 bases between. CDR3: CASSLGHRRLNEKLFF. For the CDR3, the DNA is TGTGCCAGCAGCTTGGGACACCGCAGACTTAATGAAAAACTGTTTTTT.

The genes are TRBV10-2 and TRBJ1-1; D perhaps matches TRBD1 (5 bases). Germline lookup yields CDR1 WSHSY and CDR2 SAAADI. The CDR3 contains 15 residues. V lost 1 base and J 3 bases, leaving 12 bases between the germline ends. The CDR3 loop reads CASSEWGREDTEAFF. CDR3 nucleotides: TGCGCCAGCAGTGAGTGGGGCAGGGAGGACACTGAAGCTTTCTTT.

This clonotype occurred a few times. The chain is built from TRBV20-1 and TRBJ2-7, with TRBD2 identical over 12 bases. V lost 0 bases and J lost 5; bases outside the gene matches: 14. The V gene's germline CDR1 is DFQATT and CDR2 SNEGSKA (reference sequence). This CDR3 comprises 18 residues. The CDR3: CSARDPASGRAIPHEQYF. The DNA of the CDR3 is TGCAGTGCTAGAGATCCTGCTAGCGGGAGGGCCATCCCTCACGAGCAGTACTTC.

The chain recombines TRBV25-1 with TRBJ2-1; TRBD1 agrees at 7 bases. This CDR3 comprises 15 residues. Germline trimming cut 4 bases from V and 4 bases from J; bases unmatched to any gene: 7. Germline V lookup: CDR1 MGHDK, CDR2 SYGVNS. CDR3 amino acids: CASSGQGKGYNEQFF. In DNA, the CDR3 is TGTGCCAGCAGTGGACAGGGAAAAGGGTACAATGAGCAGTTCTTC. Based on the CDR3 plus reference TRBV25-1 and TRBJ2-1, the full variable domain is EADIYQTPRYLVIGTGKKITLECSQTMGHDKMYWYQQDPGMELHLIHYSYGVNSTEKGDLSSESTVSRIRTEHFPLTLESARPSHTSQYLCASSGQGKGYNEQFFGPGTRLTVL.

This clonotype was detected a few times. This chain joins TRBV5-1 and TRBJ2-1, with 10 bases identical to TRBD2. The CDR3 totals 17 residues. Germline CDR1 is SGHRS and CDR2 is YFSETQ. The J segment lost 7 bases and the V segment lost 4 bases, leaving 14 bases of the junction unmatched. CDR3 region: CASSILGRGLAKNEQFF. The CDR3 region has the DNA TGCGCCAGCAGCATTTTGGGTCGGGGACTAGCGAAAAATGAGCAGTTCTTC.

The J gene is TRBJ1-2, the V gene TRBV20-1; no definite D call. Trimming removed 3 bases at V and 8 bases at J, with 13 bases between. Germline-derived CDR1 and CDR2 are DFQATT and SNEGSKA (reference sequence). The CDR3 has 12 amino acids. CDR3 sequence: CSASPGKGGYTF. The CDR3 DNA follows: TGCAGTGCTAGTCCGGGGAAGGGAGGCTACACCTTC.

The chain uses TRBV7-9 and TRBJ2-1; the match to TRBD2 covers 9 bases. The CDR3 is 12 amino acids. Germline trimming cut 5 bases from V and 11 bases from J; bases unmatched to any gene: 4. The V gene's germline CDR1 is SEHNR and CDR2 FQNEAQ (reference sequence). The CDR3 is CASSPAGGKQFF. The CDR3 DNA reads TGTGCCAGCAGCCCGGCGGGGGGGAAGCAGTTCTTC.

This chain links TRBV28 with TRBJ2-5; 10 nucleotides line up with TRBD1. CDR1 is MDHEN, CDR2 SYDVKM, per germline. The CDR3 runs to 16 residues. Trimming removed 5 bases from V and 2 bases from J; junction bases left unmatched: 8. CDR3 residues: CASSPSGTGVQETQYF. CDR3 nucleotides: TGTGCCAGCAGTCCTTCCGGGACAGGGGTGCAAGAGACCCAGTACTTC. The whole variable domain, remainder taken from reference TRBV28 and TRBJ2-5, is DVKVTQSSRYLVKRTGEKVFLECVQDMDHENMFWYRQDPGLGLRLIYFSYDVKMKEKGDIPEGYSVSREKKERFSLILESASTNQTSMYLCASSPSGTGVQETQYFGPGTRLLVL.

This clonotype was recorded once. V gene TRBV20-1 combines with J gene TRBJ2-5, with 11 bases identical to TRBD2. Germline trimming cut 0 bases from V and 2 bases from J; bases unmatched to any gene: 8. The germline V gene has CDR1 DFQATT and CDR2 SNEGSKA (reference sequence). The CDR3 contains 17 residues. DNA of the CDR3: TGCAGTGCTAGAGATCCTAGCGGGGGGTCGACACAAGAGACCCAGTACTTC. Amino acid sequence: CSARDPSGGSTQETQYF.

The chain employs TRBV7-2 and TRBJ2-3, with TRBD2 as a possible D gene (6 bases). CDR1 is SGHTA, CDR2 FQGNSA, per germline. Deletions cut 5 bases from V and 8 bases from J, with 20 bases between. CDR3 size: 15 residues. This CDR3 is CASSIRDLRGGTQYF. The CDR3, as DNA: TGTGCCAGCAGCATTCGGGACTTGCGTGGGGGTACGCAGTATTTT.

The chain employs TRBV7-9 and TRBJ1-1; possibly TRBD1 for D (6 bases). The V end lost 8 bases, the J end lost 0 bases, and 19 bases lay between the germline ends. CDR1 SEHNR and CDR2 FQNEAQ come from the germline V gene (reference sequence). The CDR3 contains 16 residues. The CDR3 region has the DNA TGTGCCAGCGGCCCCACGACAGGAAGCATGAACACTGAAGCTTTCTTT. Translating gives CASGPTTGSMNTEAFF.

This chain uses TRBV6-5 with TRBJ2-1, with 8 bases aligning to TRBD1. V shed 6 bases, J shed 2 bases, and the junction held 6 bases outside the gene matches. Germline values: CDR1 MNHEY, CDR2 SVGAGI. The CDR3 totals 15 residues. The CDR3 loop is CASRPTGGAYNEQFF. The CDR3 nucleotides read TGTGCCAGCAGGCCTACAGGGGGAGCCTACAATGAGCAGTTCTTC.

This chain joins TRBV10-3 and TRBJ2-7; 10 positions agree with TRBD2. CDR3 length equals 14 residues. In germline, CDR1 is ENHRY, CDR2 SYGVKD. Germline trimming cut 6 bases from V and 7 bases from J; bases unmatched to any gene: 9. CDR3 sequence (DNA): TGTGCCATCAGGCAGCGGGAGGGCCTTCGGGAGCAGTACTTC. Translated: CAIRQREGLREQYF.

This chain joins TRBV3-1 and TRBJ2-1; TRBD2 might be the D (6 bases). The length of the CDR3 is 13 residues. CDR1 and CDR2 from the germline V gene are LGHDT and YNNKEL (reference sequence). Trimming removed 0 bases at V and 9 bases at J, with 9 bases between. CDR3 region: CASSQDAGREQFF. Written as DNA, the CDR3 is TGTGCCAGCAGCCAAGATGCGGGACGTGAGCAGTTCTTC.

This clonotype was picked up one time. In nucleotides, the CDR3 is TGTGCCAGCGGGGCCAGACAAGAGACCCAGTACTTC. This codes for CASGARQETQYF. The gene calls are TRBV7-9 and TRBJ2-5, with D maybe TRBD1 (5 bases). V lost 8 bases and J 2 bases, leaving 9 bases between the germline ends. The CDR3 runs to 12 residues. Per the germline V gene, CDR1 is SEHNR and CDR2 is FQNEAQ (reference sequence).